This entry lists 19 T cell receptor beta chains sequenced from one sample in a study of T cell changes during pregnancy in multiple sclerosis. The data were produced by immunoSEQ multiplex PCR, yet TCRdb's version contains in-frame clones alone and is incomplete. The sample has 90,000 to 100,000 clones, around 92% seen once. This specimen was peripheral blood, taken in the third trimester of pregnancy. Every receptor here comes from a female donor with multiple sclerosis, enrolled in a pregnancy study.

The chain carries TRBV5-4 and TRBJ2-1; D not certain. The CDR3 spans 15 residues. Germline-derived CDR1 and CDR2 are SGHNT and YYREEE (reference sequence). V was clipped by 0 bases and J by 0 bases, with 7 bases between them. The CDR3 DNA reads TGTGCCAGCAGCTTGGTTTCGGTCTCCTACAATGAGCAGTTCTTC. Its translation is CASSLVSVSYNEQFF.

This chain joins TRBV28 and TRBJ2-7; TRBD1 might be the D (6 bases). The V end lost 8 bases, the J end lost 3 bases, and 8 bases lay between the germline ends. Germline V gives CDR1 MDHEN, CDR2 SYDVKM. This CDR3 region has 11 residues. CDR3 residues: CASGTNYEQYF. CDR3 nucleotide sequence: TGTGCCAGCGGGACAAACTACGAGCAGTACTTC.

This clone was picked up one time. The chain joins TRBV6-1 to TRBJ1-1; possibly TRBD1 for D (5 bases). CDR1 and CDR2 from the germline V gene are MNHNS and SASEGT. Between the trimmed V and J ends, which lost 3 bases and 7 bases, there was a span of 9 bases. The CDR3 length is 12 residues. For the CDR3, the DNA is TGTGCCAGCAGTGACAGGGCACGTGAAGCTTTCTTT. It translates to CASSDRAREAFF.

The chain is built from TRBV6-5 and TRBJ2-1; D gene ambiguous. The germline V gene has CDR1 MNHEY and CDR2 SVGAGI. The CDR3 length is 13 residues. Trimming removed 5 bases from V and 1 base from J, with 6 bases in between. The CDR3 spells CASSAMSYNEQFF. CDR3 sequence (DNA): TGTGCCAGCAGTGCGATGTCCTACAATGAGCAGTTCTTC.

In nucleotides, the CDR3 is TGTGCCAGCAGTTACAACGGGTTCGGGGAGCTGTTTTTT. It is translated as CASSYNGFGELFF. The chain uses TRBV6-5 and TRBJ2-2, with no clear D. The CDR3 sequence is 13 residues long. Per germline, CDR1 MNHEY and CDR2 SVGAGI. V was cut by 2 bases and J by 7 bases, with 8 bases left in between.

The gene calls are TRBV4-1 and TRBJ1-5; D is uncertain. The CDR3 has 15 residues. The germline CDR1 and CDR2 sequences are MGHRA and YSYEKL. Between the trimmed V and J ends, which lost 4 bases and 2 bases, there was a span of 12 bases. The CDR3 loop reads CASSPEVTGNQPQHF. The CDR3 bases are TGCGCCAGCAGCCCAGAAGTAACAGGCAATCAGCCCCAGCATTTT.

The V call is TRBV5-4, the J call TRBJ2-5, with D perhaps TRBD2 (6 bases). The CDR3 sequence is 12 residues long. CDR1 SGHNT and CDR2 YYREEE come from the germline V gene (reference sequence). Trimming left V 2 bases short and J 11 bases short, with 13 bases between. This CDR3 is CASSFGGMKQYF. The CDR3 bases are TGTGCCAGCAGCTTCGGCGGGATGAAACAGTACTTC.

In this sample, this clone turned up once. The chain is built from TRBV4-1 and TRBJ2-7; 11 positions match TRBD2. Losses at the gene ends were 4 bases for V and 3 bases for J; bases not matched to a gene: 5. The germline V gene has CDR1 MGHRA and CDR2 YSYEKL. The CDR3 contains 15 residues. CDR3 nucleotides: TGCGCCAGCAGCCTTACTAGCGGGAGTCTCTACGAGCAGTACTTC. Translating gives CASSLTSGSLYEQYF.

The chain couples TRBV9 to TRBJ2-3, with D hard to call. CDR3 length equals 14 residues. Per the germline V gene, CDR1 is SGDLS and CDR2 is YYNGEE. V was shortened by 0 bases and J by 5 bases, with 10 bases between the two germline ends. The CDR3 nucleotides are TGTGCCAGCAGCGTAGACGGGTTTAAAGATACGCAGTATTTT. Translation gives CASSVDGFKDTQYF. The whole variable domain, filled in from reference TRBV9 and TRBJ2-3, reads DSGVTQTPKHLITATGQRVTLRCSPRSGDLSVYWYQQSLDQGLQFLIQYYNGEERAKGNILERFSAQQFPDLHSELNLSSLELGDSALYFCASSVDGFKDTQYFGPGTRLTVL.

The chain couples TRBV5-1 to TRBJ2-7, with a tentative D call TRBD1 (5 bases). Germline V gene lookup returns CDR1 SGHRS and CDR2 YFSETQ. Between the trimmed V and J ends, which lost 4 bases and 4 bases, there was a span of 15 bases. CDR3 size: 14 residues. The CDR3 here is CASSAQGKRYEQYF. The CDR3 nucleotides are TGCGCCAGCAGCGCGCAGGGTAAGCGATACGAGCAGTACTTC.

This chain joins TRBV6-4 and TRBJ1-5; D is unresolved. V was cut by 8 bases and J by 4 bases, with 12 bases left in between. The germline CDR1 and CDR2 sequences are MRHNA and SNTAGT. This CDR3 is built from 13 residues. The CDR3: CASSLGPNQPQHF. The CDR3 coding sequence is TGTGCCAGCTCTCTTGGCCCTAATCAGCCCCAGCATTTT.

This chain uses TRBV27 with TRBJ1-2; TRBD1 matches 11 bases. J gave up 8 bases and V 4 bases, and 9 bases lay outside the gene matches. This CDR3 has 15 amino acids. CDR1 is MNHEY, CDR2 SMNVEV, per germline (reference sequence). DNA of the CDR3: TGTGCCAGCAGTTCCCCCGGGACAGGGGGACGGGGCTACACCTTC. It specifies CASSSPGTGGRGYTF.

CDR3 nucleotides: TGTGCCAGCAGCCCAGACCGGGGGGGGACGGACACTGAAGCTTTCTTT. Its translation: CASSPDRGGTDTEAFF. The genes are TRBV7-9 and TRBJ1-1; D possibly corresponds to TRBD1 (5 bases). Trimming removed 5 bases from V and 3 bases from J, with 19 bases in between. CDR1 is SEHNR and CDR2 is FQNEAQ in the germline V gene (reference sequence). This CDR3 comprises 16 residues. Full variable domain (rest looked up from reference TRBV7-9 and TRBJ1-1): DTGVSQNPRHKITKRGQNVTFRCDPISEHNRLYWYRQTLGQGPEFLTYFQNEAQLEKSRLLSDRFSAERPKGSFSTLEIQRTEQGDSAMYLCASSPDRGGTDTEAFFGQGTRLTVV.

In DNA, the CDR3 is TGTGCCAGCAGCGGGAGGCGGGAGGGAGTAGGAGAGACCCAGTACTTC. Translating gives CASSGRREGVGETQYF. The chain employs TRBV5-4 and TRBJ2-5, with 9 bases matching TRBD2. Germline V CDR1 and CDR2: SGHNT, YYREEE (reference sequence). There are 16 residues in the CDR3. Trimming took 4 bases from V and 4 from J; bases not matched to a gene: 11. The whole variable domain, filled in from reference TRBV5-4 and TRBJ2-5, reads ETGVTQSPTHLIKTRGQQVTLRCSSQSGHNTVSWYQQALGQGPQFIFQYYREEENGRGNFPPRFSGLQFPNYSSELNVNALELDDSALYLCASSGRREGVGETQYFGPGTRLLVL.

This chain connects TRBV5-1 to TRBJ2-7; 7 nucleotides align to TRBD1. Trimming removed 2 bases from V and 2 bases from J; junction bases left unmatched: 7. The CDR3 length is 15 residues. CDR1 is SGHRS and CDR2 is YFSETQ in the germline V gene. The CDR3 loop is CASSFGDRVTYEQYF. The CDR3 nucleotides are TGCGCCAGCAGCTTTGGGGACAGAGTAACCTACGAGCAGTACTTC.

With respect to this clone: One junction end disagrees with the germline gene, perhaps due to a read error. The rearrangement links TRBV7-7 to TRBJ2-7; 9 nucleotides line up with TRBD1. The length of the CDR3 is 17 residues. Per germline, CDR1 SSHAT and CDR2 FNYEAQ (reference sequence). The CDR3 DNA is TGTGCTAGCAGTTACCAGGTGAGGACAGGGGCAACCTACGAGCAGTACTTC. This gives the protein CASSYQVRTGATYEQYF.

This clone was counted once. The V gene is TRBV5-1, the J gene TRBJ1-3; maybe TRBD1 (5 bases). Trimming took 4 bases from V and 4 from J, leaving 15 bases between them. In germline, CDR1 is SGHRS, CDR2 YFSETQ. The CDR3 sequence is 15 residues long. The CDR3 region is CASSELAGSGNTIYF. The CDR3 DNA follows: TGCGCCAGCAGCGAACTGGCAGGGTCCGGAAACACCATATATTTT.

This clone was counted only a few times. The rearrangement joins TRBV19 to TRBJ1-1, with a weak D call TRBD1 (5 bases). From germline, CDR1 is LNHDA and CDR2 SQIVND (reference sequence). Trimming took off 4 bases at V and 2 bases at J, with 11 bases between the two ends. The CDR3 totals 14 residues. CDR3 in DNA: TGTGCCAGTAGTACCATTGACAGAAACACTGAAGCTTTCTTT. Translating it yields CASSTIDRNTEAFF.

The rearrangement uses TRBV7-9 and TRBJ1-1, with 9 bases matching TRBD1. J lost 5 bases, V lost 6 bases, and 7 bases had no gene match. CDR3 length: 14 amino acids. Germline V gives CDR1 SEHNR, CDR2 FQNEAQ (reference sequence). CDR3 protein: CASRQTGGPTEAFF. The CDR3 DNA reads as TGTGCCAGCAGACAAACAGGGGGCCCTACTGAAGCTTTCTTT.